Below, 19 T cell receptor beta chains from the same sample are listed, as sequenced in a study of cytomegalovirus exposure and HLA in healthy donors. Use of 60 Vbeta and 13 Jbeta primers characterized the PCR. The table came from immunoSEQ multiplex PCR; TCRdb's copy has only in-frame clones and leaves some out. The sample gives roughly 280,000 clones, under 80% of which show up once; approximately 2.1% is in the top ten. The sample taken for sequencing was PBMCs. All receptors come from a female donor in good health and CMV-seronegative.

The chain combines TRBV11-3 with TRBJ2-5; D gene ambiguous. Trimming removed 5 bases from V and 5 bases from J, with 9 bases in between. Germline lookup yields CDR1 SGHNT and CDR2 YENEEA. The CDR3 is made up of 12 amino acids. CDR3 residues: CASSPFGETQYF. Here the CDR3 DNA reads TGTGCCAGCAGCCCATTCGGGGAGACCCAGTACTTC.

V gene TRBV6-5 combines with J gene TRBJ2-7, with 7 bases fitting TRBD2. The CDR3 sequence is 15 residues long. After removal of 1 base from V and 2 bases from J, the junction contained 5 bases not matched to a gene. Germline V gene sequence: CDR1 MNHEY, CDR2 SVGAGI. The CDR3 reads CASSYFGTSAYEQYF. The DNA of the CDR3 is TGTGCCAGCAGTTACTTCGGTACTAGCGCCTACGAGCAGTACTTC.

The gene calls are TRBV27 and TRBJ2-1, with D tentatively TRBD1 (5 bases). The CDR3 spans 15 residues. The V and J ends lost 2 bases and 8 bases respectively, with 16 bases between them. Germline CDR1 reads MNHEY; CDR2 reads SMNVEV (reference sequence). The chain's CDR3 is CASSLTRRVTDEQFF. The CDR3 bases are TGTGCCAGCAGTTTAACGCGCAGGGTTACGGATGAGCAGTTCTTC.

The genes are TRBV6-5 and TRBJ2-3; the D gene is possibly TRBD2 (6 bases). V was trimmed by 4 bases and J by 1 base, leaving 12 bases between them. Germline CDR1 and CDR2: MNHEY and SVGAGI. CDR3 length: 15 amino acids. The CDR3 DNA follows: TGTGCCAGCAGTTCGGCAGCTAGCGGCACAGATACGCAGTATTTT. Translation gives CASSSAASGTDTQYF.

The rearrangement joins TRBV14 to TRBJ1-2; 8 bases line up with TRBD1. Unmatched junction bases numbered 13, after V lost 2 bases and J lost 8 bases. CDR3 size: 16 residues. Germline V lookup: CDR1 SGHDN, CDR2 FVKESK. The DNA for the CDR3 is TGTGCCAGCAGCCAAAGATTGGGACAGGACGTCGGGGGCTACACCTTC. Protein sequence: CASSQRLGQDVGGYTF.

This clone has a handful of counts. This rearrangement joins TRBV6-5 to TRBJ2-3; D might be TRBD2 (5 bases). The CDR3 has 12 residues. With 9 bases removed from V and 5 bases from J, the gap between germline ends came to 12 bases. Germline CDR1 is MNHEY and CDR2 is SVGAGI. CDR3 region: CASNTRGDTQYF. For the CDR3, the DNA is TGTGCCAGTAATACCCGGGGAGATACGCAGTATTTT.

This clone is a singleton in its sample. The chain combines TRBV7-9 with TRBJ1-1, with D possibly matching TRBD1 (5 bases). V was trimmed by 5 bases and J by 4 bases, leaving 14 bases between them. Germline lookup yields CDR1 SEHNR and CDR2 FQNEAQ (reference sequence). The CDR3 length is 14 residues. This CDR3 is CASSPIIGATEAFF. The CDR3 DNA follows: TGTGCCAGCAGCCCCATTATAGGGGCCACTGAAGCTTTCTTT.

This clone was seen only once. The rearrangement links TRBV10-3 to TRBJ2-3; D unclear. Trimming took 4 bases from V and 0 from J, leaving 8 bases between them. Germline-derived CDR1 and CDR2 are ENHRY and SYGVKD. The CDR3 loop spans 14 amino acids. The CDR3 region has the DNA TGTGCCATCAGTGTCAGCGATAGCACAGATACGCAGTATTTT. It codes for CAISVSDSTDTQYF.

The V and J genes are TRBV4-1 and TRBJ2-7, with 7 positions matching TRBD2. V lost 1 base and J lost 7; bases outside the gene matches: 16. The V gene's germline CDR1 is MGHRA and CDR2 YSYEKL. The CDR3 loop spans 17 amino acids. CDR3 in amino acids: CASSQVAQFLGAGEQYF. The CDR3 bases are TGCGCCAGCAGCCAAGTGGCCCAGTTCTTGGGAGCGGGGGAGCAGTACTTC.

DNA of the CDR3: TGTGCCAGCAGTGCTCTAGCACTAACCTACGAGCAGTACTTC. This encodes CASSALALTYEQYF. The chain combines TRBV6-5 with TRBJ2-7, with a possible D match to TRBD2 (5 bases). With 5 bases removed from V and 2 bases from J, the gap between germline ends came to 13 bases. Germline CDR1 is MNHEY and CDR2 is SVGAGI. The CDR3 consists of 14 residues.

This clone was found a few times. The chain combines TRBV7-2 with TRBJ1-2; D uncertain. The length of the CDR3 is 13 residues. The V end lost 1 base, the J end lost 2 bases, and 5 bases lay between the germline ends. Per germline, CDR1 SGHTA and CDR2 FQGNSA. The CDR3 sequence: CASSLEQNYGYTF. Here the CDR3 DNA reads TGTGCCAGCAGCTTAGAACAGAACTATGGCTACACCTTC.

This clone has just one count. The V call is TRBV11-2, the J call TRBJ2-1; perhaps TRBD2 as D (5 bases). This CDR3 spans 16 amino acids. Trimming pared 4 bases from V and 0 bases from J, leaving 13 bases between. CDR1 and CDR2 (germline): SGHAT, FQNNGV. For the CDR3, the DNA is TGTGCCAGCAGCTCTCGGGGAGTACGCTCCTACAATGAGCAGTTCTTC. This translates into CASSSRGVRSYNEQFF. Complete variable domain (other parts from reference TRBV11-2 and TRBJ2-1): EAGVAQSPRYKIIEKRQSVAFWCNPISGHATLYWYQQILGQGPKLLIQFQNNGVVDDSQLPKDRFSAERLKGVDSTLKIQPAKLEDSAVYLCASSSRGVRSYNEQFFGPGTRLTVL.

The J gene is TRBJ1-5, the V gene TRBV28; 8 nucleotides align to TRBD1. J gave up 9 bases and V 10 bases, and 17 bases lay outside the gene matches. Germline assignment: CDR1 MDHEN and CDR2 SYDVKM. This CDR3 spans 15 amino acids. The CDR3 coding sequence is TGTGCCACAAGGCAACCGGGACAGGACGAAAGGCCCCAGCATTTT. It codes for CATRQPGQDERPQHF. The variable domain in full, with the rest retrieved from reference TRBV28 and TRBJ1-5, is DVKVTQSSRYLVKRTGEKVFLECVQDMDHENMFWYRQDPGLGLRLIYFSYDVKMKEKGDIPEGYSVSREKKERFSLILESASTNQTSMYLCATRQPGQDERPQHFGDGTRLSIL.

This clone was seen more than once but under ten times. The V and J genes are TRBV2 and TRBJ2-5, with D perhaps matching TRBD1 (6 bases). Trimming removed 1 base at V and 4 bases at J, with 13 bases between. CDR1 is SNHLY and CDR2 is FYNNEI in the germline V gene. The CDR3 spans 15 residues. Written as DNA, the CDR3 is TGTGCCAGCAGTGAAGAGGTTGCCAGGGGAGAGACCCAGTACTTC. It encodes CASSEEVARGETQYF.

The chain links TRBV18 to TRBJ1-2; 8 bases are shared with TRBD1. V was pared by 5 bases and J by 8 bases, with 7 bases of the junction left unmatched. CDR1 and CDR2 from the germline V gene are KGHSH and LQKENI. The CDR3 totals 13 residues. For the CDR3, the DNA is TGTGCCAGCTCATTGGACAGGGTGGTGGGCTACACCTTC. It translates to CASSLDRVVGYTF.

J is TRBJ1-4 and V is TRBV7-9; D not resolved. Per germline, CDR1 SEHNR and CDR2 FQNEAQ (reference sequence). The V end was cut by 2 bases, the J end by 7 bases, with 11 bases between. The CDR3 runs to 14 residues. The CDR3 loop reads CASSLTESGEKLFF. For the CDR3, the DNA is TGTGCCAGCAGCTTAACGGAGAGCGGTGAAAAACTGTTTTTT.

The CDR3 loop reads CASSEGLRSTDTQYF. As DNA, the CDR3 is TGTGCCAGCAGTGAAGGTCTACGTAGCACAGATACGCAGTATTTT. The J gene is TRBJ2-3, the V gene TRBV6-1, with D unresolved. V lost 1 base and J lost 0, with 8 bases in between. CDR1 MNHNS and CDR2 SASEGT come from the germline V gene. The CDR3 runs 15 residues.

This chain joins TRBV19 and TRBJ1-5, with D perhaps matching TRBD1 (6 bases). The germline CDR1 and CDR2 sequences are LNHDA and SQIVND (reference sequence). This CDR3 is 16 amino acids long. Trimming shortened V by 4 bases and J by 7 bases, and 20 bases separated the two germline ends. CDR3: CASSTSDRLLYQPQHF. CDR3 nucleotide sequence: TGTGCCAGTAGTACCTCTGACAGGTTGCTTTACCAGCCCCAGCATTTT.

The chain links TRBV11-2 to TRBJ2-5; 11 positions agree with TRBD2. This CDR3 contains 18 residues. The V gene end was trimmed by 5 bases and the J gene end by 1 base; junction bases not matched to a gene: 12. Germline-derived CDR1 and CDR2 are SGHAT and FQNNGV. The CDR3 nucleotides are TGTGCCAGCAGCACCCACACTAGCGGGAGATTTCCCCAAGAGACCCAGTACTTC. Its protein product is CASSTHTSGRFPQETQYF.